The following is a T cell receptor beta chain sequence with its context. In the authors' workflow: Nucleated cell number was recorded as an estimate derived from reference gene primer amplification. TCRdb's table, derived via immunoSEQ multiplex PCR, lists solely in-frame clones and lacks some. The V and J calls and clone size come from that table; D and trimming were worked out from the DNA. The table has around 34,000 clones, 83% seen once. The sample comes from a study of blood T cell repertoires in COVID-19. About the research overall: The samples span acute and convalescent COVID-19 from the United States, Italy and Spain. Sources were T cells, B-cell-depleted T cells, or PBMCs; the material itself was cDNA or gDNA.

Trimming removed 2 bases at V and 1 base at J, with 11 bases between. The length of the CDR3 is 15 residues. In germline, CDR1 is MNHNS, CDR2 SASEGT. The specimen sequenced was peripheral blood. This clonotype originated in a man aged 50-59 years with acute or convalescent COVID-19. This chain links TRBV6-1 with TRBJ1-2; D not certain. CDR3 sequence: CASSENPGLNYGYTF. The CDR3 nucleotides are TGTGCCAGCAGTGAAAACCCAGGACTTAACTATGGCTACACCTTC.